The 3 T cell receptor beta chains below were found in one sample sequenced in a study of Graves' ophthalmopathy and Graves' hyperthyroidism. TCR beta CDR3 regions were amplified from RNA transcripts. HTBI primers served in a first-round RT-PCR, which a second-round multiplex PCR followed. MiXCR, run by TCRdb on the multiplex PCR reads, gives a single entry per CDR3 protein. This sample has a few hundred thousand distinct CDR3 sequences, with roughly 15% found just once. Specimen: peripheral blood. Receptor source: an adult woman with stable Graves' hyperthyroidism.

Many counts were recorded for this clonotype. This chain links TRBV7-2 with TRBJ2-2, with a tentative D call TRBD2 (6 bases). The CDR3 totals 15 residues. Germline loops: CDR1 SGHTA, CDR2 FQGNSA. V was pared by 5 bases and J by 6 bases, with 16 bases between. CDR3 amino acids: CASSPQEGNPGELFF. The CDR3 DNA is TGTGCCAGCAGCCCCCAGGAGGGCAATCCCGGGGAGCTGTTTTTT.

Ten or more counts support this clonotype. CDR3 in amino acids: CASAPPAGINIQYF. DNA for the CDR3: TGTGCCAGCGCCCCTCCAGCGGGAATAAACATTCAGTACTTC. The chain is built from TRBV2 and TRBJ2-4; TRBD2 aligns across 7 bases. This CDR3 has 14 amino acids. Germline V gene data show CDR1 as SNHLY and CDR2 as FYNNEI. With 8 bases clipped from V and 6 bases from J, the junction kept 10 bases outside the gene matches.

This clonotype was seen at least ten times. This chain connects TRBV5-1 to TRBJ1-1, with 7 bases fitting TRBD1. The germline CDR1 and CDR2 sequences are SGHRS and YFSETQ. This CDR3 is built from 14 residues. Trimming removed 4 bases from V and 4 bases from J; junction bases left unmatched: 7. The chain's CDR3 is CASSRGAGGTEAFF. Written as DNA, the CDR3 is TGCGCCAGCAGCAGGGGGGCAGGGGGCACTGAAGCTTTCTTT.